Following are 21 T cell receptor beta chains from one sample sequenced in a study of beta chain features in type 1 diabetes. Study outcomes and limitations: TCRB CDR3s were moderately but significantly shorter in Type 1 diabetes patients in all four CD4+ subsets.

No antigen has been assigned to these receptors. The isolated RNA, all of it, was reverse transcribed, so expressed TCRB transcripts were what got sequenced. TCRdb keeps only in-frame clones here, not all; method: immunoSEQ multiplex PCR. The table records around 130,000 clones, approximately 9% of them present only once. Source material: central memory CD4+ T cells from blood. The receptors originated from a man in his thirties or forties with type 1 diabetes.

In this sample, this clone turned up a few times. The DNA for the CDR3 is TGTGCCAGCGGGGGTACTAGCTTCCGAAACAATGAGCAGTTCTTC. It encodes CASGGTSFRNNEQFF. The chain has TRBV2 and TRBJ2-1, with D perhaps TRBD2 (6 bases). The CDR3 extends over 15 amino acids. Trimming shortened V by 8 bases and J by 5 bases, and 19 bases separated the two germline ends. The germline gives CDR1 SNHLY, CDR2 FYNNEI.

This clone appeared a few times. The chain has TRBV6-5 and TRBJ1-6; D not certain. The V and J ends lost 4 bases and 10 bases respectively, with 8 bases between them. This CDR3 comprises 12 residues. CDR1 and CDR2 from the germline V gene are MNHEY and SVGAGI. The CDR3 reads CASSSAGSPLHF. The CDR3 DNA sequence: TGTGCCAGCAGTTCCGCGGGATCACCCCTCCACTTT.

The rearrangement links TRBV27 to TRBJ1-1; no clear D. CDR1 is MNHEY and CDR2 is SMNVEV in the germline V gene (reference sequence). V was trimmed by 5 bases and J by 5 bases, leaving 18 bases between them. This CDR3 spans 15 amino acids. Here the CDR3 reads CASSPSGRGGTEAFF. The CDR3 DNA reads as TGTGCCAGCAGTCCTTCCGGAAGAGGAGGGACTGAAGCTTTCTTT.

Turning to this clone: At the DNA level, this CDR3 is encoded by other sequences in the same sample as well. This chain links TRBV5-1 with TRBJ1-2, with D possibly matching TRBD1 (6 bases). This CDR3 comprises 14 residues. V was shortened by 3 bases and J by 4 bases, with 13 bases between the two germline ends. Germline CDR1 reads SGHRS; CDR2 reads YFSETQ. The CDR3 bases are TGCGCCAGCAGCTCTCAGGGGCCTTCCTATGGCTACACCTTC. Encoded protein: CASSSQGPSYGYTF.

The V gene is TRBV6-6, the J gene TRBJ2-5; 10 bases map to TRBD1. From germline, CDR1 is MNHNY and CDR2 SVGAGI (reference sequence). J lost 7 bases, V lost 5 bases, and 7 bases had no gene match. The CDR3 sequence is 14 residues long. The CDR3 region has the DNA TGTGCCAGCAGTACGGGGACAGGGGCCGGGACCCAGTACTTC. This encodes CASSTGTGAGTQYF.

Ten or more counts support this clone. The CDR3 DNA sequence: TGTGCCAGCAGCGGACGAAATTCGGGCCTCCACTTT. Translating it yields CASSGRNSGLHF. The chain has TRBV9 and TRBJ1-6; D unresolved. Germline values: CDR1 SGDLS, CDR2 YYNGEE. This CDR3 is built from 12 residues. V was pared by 3 bases and J by 15 bases, with 13 bases between.

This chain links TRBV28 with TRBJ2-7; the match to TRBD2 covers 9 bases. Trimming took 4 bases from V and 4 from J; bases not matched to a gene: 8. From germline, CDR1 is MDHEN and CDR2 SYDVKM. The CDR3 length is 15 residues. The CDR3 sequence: CASSSALAGYYEQYF. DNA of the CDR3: TGTGCCAGCAGTTCCGCCCTAGCGGGGTATTACGAGCAGTACTTC.

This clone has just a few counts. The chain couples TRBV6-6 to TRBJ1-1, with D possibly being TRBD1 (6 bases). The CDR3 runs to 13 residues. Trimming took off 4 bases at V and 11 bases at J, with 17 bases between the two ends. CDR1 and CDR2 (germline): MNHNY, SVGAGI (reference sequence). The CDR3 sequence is CASSSGLQRGAFF. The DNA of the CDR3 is TGTGCCAGCAGTTCCGGACTCCAAAGGGGGGCTTTCTTT.

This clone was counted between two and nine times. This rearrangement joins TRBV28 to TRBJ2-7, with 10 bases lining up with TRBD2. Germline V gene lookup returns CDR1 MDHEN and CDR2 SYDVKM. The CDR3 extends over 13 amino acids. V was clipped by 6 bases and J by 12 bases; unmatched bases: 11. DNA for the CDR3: TGTGCCAGCAGCCGCAGGGGACTAGCGTCGGGGTACTTC. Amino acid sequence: CASSRRGLASGYF.

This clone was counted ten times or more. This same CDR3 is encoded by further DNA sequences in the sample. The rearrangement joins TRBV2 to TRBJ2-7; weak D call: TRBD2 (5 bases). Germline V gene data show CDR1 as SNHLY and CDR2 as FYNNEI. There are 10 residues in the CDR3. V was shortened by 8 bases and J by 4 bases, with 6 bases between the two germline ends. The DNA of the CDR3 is TGTGCCAGCGGGGAGTACGAGCAGTACTTC. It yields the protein CASGEYEQYF. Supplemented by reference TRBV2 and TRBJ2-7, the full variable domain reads EPEVTQTPSHQVTQMGQEVILRCVPISNHLYFYWYRQILGQKVEFLVSFYNNEISEKSEIFDDQFSVERPDGSNFTLKIRSTKLEDSAMYFCASGEYEQYFGPGTRLTVT.

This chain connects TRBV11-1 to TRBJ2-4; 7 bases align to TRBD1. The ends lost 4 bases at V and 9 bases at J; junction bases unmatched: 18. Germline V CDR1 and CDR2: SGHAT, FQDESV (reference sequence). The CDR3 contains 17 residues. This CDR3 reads CASSSILQNQGDSIQYF. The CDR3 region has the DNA TGTGCCAGCAGCTCGATACTCCAGAACCAGGGGGACAGCATTCAGTACTTC.

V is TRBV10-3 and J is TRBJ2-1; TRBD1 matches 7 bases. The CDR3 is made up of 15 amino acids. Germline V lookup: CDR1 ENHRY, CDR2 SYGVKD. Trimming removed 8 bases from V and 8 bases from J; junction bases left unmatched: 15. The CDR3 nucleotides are TGTGCCATCGCAACGTCGACAGGGAGATCCGATGAGCAGTTCTTC. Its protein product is CAIATSTGRSDEQFF.

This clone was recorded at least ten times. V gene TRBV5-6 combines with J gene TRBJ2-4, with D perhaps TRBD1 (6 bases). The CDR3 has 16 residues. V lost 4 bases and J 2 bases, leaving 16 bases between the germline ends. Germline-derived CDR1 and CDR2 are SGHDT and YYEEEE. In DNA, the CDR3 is TGTGCCAGCAGCCTAATCAGGGGATGGTCCAAAAACATTCAGTACTTC. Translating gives CASSLIRGWSKNIQYF.

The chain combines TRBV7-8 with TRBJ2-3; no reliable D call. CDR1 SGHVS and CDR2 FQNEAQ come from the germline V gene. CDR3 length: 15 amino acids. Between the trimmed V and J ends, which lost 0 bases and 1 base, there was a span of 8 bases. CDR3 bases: TGTGCCAGCAGCTTAGCCGTACGCGGCACAGATACGCAGTATTTT. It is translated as CASSLAVRGTDTQYF. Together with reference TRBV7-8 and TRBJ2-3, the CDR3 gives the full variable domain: GAGVSQSPRYKVAKRGQDVALRCDPISGHVSLFWYQQALGQGPEFLTYFQNEAQLDKSGLPSDRFFAERPEGSVSTLKIQRTQQEDSAVYLCASSLAVRGTDTQYFGPGTRLTVL.

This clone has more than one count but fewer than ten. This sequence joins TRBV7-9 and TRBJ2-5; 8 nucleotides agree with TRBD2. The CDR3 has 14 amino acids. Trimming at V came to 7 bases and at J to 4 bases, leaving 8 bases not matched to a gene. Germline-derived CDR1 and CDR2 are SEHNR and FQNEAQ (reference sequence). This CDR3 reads CASTPRAGGETQYF. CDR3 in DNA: TGTGCCAGCACCCCCCGGGCGGGAGGAGAGACCCAGTACTTC.

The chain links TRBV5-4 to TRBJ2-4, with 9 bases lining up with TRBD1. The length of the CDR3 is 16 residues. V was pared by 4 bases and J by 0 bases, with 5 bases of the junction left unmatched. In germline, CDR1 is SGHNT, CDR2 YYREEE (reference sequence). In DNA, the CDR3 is TGTGCCAGCAGCAAACAGGGGGCGCTAGCCAAAAACATTCAGTACTTC. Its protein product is CASSKQGALAKNIQYF.

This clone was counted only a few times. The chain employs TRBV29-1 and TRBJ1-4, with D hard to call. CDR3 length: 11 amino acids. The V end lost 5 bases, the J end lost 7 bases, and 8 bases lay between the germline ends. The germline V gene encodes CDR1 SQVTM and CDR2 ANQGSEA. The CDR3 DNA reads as TGCAGCGTTCACGGCGGTGAAAAACTGTTTTTT. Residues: CSVHGGEKLFF.

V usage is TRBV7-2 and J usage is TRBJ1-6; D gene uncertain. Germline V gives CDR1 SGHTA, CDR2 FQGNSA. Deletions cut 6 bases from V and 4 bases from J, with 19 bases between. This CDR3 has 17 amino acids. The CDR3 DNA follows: TGTGCCAGCAGGCCGAGCGGTATGATGGTATATAATTCACCCCTCCACTTT. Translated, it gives CASRPSGMMVYNSPLHF.

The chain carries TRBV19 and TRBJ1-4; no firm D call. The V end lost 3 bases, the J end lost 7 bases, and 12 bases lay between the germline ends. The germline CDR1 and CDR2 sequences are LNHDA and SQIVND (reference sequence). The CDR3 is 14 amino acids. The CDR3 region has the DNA TGTGCCAGTAGTATTGGACGGACTCCTGAAAAACTGTTTTTT. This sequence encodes CASSIGRTPEKLFF.

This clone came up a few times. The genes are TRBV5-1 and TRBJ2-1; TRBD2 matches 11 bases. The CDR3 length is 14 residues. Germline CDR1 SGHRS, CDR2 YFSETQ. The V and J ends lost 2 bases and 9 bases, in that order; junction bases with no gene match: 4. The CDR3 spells CASSLLAGEGEQFF. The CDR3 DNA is TGCGCCAGCAGCTTACTAGCGGGGGAAGGTGAGCAGTTCTTC.

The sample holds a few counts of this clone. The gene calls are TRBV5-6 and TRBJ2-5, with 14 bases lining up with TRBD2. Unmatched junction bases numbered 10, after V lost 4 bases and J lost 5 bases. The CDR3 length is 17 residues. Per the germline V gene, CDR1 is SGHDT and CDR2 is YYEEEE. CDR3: CASSEETSGGAWETQYF. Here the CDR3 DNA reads TGTGCCAGCAGCGAAGAGACTAGCGGGGGGGCTTGGGAGACCCAGTACTTC.